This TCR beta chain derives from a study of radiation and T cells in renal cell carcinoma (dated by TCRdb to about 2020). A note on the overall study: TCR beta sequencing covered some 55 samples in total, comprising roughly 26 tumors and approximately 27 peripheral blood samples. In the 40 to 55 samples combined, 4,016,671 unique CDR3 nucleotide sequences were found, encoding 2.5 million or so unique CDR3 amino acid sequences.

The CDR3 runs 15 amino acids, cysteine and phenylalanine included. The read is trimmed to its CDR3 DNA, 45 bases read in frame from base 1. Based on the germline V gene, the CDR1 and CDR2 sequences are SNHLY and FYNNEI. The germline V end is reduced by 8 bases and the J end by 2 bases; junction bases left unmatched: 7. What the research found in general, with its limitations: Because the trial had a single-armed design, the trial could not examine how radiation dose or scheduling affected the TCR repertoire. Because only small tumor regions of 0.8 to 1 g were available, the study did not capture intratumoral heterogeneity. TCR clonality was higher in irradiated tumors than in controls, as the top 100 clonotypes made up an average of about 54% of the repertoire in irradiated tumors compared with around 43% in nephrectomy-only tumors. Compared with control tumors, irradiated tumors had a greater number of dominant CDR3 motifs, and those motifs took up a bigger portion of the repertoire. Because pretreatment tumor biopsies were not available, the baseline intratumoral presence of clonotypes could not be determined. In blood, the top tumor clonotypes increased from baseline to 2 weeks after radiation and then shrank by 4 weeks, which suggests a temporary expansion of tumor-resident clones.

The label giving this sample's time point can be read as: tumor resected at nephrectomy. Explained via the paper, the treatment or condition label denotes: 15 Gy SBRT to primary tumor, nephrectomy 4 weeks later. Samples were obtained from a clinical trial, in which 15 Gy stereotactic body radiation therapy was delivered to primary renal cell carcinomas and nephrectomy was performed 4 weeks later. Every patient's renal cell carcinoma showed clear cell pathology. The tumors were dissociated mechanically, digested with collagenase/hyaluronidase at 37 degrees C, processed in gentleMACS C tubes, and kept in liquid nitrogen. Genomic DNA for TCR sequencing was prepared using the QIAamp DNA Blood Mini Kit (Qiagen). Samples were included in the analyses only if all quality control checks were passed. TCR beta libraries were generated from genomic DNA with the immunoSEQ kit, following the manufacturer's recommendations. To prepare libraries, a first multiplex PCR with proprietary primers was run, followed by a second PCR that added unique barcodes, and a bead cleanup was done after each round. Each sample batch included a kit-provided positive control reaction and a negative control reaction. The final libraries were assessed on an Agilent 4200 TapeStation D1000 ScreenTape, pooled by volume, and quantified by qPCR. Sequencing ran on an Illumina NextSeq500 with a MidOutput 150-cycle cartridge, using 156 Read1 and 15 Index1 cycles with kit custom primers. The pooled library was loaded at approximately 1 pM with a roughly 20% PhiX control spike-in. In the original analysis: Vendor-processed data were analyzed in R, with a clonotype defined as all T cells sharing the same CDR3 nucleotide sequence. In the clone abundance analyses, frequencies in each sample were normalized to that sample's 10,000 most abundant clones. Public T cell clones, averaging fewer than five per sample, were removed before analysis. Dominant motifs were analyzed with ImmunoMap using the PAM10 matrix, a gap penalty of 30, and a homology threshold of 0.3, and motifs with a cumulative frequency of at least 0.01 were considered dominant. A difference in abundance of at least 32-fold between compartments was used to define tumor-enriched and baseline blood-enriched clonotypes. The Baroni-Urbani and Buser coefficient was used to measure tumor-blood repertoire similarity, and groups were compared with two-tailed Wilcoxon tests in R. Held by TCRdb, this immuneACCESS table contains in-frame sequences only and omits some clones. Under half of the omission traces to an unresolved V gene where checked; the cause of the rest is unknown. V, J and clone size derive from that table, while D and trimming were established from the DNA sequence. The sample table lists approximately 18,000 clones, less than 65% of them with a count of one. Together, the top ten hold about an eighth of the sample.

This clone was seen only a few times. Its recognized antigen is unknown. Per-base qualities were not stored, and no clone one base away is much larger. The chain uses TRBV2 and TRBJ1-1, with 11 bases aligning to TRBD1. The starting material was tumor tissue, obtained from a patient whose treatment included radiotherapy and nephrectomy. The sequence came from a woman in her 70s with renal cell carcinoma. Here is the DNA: TGTGCCAGCGTTCAGGGACAGGGGGGAAACACTGAAGCTTTCTTT. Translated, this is CASVQGQGGNTEAFF.